This T cell receptor beta chain was retrieved from a study of molecular identifiers for immune sequencing clone quantification. Overall study results and limits: Jurkat TCR RNA spiked in from one cell could reportedly be detected among approximately 980,000 naive cells.

Details on this clonotype: Its target is unknown. One junction end disagrees with the germline gene, perhaps due to a read error.

This CDR3 is 14 amino acids long. Germline V gives CDR1 MNHEY, CDR2 SVGEGT. Both previously described methods and listed TCR primers were employed to make bulk TCR libraries. TCRdb reprocessed the PCR reads via MiXCR and lists one record per CDR3 protein. Counted here are over 50,000 distinct CDR3 sequences, around 33% occurring once; the ten biggest clones make up 3.8%. This sequence joins TRBV6-2 or TRBV6-3 and TRBJ2-5; D gene unclear. The sequenced material came from naive CD8+ T cells from blood, with Jurkat cell RNA spiked in. Subset: FACS-sorted CD8+CD4-CCR7+CD45RA+ naive T cells. The receptor was derived from a human donor in good health. Some libraries in this study had Jurkat cell RNA spiked in. The CDR3 here is CASTYSGSQEIQYF. CDR3 nucleotide sequence: TGTGCCAGCACCTACAGTGGCAGCCAAGAGATCCAGTACTTC.